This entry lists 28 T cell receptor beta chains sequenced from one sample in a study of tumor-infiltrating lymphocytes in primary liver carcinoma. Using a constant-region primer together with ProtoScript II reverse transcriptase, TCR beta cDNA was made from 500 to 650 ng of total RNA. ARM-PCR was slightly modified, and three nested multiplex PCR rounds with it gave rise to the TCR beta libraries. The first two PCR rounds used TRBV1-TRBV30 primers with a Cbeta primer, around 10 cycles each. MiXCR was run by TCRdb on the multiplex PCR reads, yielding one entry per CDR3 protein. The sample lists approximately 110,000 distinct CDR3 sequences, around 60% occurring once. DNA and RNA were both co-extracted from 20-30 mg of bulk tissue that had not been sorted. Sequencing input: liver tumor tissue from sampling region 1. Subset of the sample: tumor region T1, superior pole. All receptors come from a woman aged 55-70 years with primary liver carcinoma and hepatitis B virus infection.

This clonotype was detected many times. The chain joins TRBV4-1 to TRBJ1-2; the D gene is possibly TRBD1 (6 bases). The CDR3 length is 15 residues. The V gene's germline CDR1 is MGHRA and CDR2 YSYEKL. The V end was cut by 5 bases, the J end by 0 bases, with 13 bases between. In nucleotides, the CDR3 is TGCGCCAGCAGCGACCGGACAGATTCTAACTATGGCTACACCTTC. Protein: CASSDRTDSNYGYTF.

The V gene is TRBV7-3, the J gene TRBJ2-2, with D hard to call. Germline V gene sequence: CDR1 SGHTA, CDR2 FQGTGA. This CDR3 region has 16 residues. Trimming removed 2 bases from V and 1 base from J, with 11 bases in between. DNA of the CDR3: TGTGCCAGCAGCTTAGGACCCGTGATGAACACCGGGGAGCTGTTTTTT. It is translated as CASSLGPVMNTGELFF.

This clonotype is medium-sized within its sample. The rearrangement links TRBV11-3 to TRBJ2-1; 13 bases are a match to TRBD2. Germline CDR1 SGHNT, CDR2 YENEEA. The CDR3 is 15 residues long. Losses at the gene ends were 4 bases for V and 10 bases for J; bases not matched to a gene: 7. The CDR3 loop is CASSSRTSGREEQFF. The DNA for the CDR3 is TGTGCCAGCAGCTCCCGGACTAGCGGGAGAGAAGAGCAGTTCTTC.

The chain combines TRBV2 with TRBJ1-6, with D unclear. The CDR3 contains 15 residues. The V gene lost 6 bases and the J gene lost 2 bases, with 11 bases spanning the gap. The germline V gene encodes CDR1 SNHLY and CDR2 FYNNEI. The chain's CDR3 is CASRRTDTYNSPLHF. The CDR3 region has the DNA TGTGCCAGCAGGAGGACGGATACCTATAATTCACCCCTCCACTTT.

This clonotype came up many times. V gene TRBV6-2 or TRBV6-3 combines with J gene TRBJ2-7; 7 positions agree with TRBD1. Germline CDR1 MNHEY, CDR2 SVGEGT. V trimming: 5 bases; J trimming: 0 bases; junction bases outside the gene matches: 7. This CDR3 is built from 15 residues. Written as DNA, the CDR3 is TGTGCCAGCAGTCCTCCCGGGACAGACTCCTACGAGCAGTACTTC. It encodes CASSPPGTDSYEQYF.

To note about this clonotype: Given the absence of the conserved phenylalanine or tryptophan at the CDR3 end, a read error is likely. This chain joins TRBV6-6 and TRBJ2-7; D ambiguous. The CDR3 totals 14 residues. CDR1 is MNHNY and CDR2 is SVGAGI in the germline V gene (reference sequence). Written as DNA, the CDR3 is TGTGCTAGCAGTTACTCGCAAGGGACCTACGAGCAGTACCTC. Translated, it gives CASSYSQGTYEQYL.

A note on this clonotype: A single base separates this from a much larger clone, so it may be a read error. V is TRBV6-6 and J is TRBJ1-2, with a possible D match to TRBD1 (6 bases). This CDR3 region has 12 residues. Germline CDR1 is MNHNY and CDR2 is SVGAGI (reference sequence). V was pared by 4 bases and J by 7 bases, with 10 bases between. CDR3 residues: CASSSQGPGYTF. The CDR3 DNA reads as TGTGCCAGCAGTTCTCAGGGGCCTGGCTACACCTTC.

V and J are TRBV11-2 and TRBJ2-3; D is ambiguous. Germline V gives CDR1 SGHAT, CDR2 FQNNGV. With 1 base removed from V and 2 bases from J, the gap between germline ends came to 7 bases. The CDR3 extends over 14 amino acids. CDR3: CASSLGSNTDTQYF. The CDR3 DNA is TGTGCCAGCAGCTTAGGCTCTAACACAGATACGCAGTATTTT.

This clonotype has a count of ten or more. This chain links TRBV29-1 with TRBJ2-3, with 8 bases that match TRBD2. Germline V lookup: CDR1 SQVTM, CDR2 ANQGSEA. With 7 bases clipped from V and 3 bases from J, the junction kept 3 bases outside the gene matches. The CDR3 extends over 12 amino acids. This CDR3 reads CSAERGTDTQYF. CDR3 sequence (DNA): TGCAGCGCCGAGCGGGGGACAGATACGCAGTATTTT.

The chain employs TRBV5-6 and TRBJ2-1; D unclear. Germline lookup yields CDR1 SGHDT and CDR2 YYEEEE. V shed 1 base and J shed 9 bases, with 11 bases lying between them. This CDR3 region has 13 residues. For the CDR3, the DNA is TGTGCCAGCAGCTTGTACGTCGGCCGTGAGCAGTTCTTC. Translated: CASSLYVGREQFF.

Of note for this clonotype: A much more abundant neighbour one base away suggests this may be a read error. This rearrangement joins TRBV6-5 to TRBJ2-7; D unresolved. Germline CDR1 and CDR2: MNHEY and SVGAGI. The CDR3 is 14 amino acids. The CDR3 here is CASSQAQTSYEQCF. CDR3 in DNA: TGTGCCAGCAGTCAAGCCCAAACCTCCTACGAGCAGTGCTTC.

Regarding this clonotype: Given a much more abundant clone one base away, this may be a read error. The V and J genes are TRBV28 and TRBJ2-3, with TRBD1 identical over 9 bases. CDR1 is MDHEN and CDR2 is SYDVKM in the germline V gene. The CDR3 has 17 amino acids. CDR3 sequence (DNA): TGTACCAGCAGTTTAGGCTTACAGGGGGCTAGCACAGATACGCAGTATTTT. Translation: CTSSLGLQGASTDTQYF.

CDR3 nucleotides: TGTGCGTCGAGGGCAGGGATTAATGAAAAACTGTTTTTT. Its translation: CASRAGINEKLFF. The rearrangement uses TRBV28 and TRBJ1-4, with D tentatively TRBD1 (5 bases). The V gene's germline CDR1 is MDHEN and CDR2 SYDVKM. This CDR3 is 13 amino acids long.

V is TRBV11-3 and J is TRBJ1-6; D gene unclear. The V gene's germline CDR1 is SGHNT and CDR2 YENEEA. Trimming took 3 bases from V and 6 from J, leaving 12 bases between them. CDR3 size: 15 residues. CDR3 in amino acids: CASSFSLRVNSPLHF. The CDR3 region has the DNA TGTGCCAGCAGCTTCTCTTTACGGGTTAATTCACCCCTCCACTTT.

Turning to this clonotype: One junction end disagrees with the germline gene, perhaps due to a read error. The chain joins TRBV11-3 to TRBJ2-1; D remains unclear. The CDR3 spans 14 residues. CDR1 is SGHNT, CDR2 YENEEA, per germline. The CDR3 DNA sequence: TGTGCCAGCGGCTTCCCTTCCGGTGGCAATGAGCAGTTCTTC. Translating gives CASGFPSGGNEQFF.

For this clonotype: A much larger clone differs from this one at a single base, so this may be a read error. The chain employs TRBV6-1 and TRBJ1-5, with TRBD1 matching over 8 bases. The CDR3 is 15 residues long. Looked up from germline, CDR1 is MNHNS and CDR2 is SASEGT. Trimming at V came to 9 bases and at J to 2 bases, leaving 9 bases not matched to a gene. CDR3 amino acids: CARYNPDRGNQPQHF. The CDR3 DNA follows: TGTGCCAGATACAATCCGGACAGGGGCAATCAGCCCCAGCATTTT.

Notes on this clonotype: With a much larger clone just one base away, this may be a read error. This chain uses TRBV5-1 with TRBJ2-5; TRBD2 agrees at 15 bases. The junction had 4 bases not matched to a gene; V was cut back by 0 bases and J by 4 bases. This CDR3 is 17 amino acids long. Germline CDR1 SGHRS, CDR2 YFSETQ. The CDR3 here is CASSLVGLAGGGETQYF. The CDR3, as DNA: TGCGCCAGCAGCTTGGTGGGACTAGCGGGAGGAGGAGAGACCCAGTACTTC.

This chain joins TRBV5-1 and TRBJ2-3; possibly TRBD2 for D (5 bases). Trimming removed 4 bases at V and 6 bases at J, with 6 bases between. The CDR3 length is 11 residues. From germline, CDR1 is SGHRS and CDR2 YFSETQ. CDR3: CASSPGDTQYF. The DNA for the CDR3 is TGCGCCAGCAGCCCGGGGGATACGCAGTATTTT.

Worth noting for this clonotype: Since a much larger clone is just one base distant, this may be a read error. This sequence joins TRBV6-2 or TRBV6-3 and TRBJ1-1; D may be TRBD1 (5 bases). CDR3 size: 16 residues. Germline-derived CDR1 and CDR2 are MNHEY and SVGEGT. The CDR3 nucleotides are TGTGCCAGCAGTTCCCCAATAGGGGTTAGGAACACTGAAACTTTCTTT. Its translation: CASSSPIGVRNTETFF.

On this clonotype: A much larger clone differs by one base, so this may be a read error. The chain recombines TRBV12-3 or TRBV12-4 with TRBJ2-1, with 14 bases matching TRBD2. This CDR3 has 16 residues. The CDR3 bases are TGTGCCAGCGGTTTCCCCGGACTAGCGGGAGGTGGTGAGCAGTTCTTC. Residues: CASGFPGLAGGGEQFF.

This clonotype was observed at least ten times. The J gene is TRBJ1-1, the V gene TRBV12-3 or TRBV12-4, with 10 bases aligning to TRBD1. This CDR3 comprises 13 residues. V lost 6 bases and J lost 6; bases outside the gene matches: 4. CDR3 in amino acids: CASSWTGGSEAFF. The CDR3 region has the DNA TGTGCCAGCAGCTGGACAGGGGGGTCTGAAGCTTTCTTT.

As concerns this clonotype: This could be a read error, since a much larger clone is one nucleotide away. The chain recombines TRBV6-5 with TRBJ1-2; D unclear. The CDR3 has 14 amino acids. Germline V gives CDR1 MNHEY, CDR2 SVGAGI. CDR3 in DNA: TGTGCCAGCAGTTACACCGGGTCGCGCTATGGCTACAACTTC. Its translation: CASSYTGSRYGYNF.

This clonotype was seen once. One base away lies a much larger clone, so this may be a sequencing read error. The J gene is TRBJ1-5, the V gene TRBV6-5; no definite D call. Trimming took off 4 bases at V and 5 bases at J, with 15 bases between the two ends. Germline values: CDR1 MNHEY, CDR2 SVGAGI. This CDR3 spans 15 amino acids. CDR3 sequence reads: CASSSREGWDQPQHF. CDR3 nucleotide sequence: TGTGCCAGCAGTTCACGAGAGGGATGGGATCAGCCCCAGCATTTT.

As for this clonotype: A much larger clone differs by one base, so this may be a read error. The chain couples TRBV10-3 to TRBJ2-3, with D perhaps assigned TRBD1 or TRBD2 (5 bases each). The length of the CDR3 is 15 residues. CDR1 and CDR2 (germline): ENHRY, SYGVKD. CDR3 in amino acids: CAISGRGQGTDMQYF. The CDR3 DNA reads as TGTGCCATCAGCGGTCGGGGCCAGGGCACAGATATGCAGTATTTT.

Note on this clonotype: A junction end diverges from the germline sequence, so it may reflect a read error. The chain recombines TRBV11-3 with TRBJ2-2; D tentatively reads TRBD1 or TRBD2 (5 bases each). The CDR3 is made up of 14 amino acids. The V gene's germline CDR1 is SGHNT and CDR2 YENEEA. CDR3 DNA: TGTGCCAGCAGCAGGGGAGAGGCGACCTGGGAACTGTTTTTT. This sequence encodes CASSRGEATWELFF. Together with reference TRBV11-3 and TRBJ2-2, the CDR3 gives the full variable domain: EAGVVQSPRYKIIEKKQPVAFWCNPISGHNTLYWYLQNLGQGPELLIRYENEEAVDDSQLPKDRFSAERLKGVDSTLKIQPAELGDSAVYLCASSRGEATWELFFGEGSRLTVL.

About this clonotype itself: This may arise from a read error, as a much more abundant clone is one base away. The CDR3 nucleotides read TGTGCCAGCAGTGTAGTCGCAGCCCACACTGAAGCTTTCTTT. Residues: CASSVVAAHTEAFF. The rearrangement uses TRBV12-3 or TRBV12-4 and TRBJ1-1; D unresolved. The CDR3 has 14 residues. V gave up 5 bases and J gave up 3 bases, with 13 bases separating them.

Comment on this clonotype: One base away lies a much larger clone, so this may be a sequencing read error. The CDR3 sequence: CASSLNGWGATEAFF. The CDR3, as DNA: TGTGCCAGCAGTTTGAATGGATGGGGCGCCACTGAAGCTTTCTTT. This rearrangement joins TRBV12-3 or TRBV12-4 to TRBJ1-1; D may be TRBD1 (5 bases). The ends were cut back, 3 bases at V and 4 bases at J, with 15 bases in the middle. This CDR3 has 15 residues.

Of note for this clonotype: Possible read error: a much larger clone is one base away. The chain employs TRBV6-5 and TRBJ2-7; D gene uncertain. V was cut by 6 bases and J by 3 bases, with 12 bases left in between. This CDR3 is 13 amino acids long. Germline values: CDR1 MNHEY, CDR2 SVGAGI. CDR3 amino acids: CASRAPQSYEQYF. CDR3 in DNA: TGTGCCAGCAGGGCCCCCCAGAGCTACGAGCAGTACTTC.